This entry features one T cell receptor beta chain sequence. The germline V gene has CDR1 SNHLY and CDR2 FYNNEI. This CDR3 has 11 residues. V lost 8 bases and J 3 bases, leaving 7 bases between the germline ends. The sample comes from a study of control samples from healthy donors and cancer patients. Clones were read by immunoSEQ multiplex PCR, and TCRdb kept only the in-frame ones, dropping some. The sample has 170,000 or so clones, more than 90% seen once; the top ten hold 2%. This receptor was taken from a woman in her forties in good health. The sequenced sample consisted of blood. This chain links TRBV2 with TRBJ1-1; a possible D gene is TRBD1 (5 bases). Here the CDR3 DNA reads TGTGCCAGCGCCAGGGACACTGAAGCTTTCTTT. Translating it yields CASARDTEAFF.